This T cell receptor (beta chain) originates from a study of beta chain features in type 1 diabetes. Study outcomes and limitations: Moderate but significant shortening of TCRB CDR3s was recorded in all four CD4+ subsets from Type 1 diabetes patients. Insertion counts at VDJ junctions were lower in type 1 diabetes patients, who also showed more deletions there.

This clone was seen more than once but under ten times. Its antigen is unknown. Germline CDR1 MGHRA, CDR2 YSYEKL. The CDR3 has 13 residues. The ends were cut back, 0 bases at V and 5 bases at J, with 7 bases in the middle. Isolated RNA was reverse transcribed in full, so expressed TCRB transcripts were sequenced. It was found that naive, central memory and regulatory T cell samples averaged around 3.8 million reads. The protocol was immunoSEQ multiplex PCR, while the TCRdb copy is restricted to in-frame clones and leaves out a portion. In the table there are about 250,000 clones, 13% to 15% of which are singletons.

The chain combines TRBV4-1 with TRBJ1-2; D remains ambiguous. The clonotype was recovered from a woman aged 40 to 50 in good health. Source material: naive CD4+ T cells from blood. The CDR3 region has the DNA TGCGCCAGCAGCCAAGAGCCCGGGTATGGCTACACCTTC. It codes for CASSQEPGYGYTF.